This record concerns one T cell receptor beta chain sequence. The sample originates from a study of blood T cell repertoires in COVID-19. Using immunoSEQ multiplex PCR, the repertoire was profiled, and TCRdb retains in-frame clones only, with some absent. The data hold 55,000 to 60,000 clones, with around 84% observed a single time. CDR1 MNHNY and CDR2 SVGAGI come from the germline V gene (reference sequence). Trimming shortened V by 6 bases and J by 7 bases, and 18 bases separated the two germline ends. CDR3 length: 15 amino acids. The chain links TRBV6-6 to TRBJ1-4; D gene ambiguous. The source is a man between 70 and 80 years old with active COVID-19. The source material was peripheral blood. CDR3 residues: CASSQHEVNIEKLFF. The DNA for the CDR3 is TGTGCCAGCAGCCAACACGAGGTTAATATTGAAAAACTGTTTTTT.